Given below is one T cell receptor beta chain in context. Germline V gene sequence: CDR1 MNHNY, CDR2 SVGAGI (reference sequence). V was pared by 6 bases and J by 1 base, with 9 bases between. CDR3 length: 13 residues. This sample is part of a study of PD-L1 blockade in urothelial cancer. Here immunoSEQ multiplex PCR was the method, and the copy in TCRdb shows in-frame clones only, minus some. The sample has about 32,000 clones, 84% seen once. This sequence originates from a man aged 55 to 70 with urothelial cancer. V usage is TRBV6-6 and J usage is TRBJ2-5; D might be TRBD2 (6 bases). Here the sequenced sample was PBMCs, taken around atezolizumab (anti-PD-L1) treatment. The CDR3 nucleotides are TGTGCCAGCAGGCCGGGAGCCCAAGAGACCCAGTACTTC. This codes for CASRPGAQETQYF.